A selection of T cell receptor beta chains follows, all from one sample in a study of shared clonotypes between healthy human individuals. Sequencing used immunoSEQ multiplex PCR; TCRdb keeps in-frame clones, though not all of them. There are roughly 2.1 million clones in the sample; 93% occur only once, and under 2% lies in the top ten. Sequencing was performed on naive CD8+ T cells from PBMCs. The receptors originated from a man between 18 and 29 years old in good health. Some clones in this sample may be carry-over from other donors' samples. Each CDR3 is given with its conserved first and last residue. D genes are given only for firm matches.

j_gene,d_gene,v_gene,CDR3nt,CDR3aa
TRBJ1-5,TRBD1,TRBV7-6,TGTGCCAGCAGCCCCCGGGACAGGGAGGATCAGCCCCAGCATTTT,CASSPRDREDQPQHF
TRBJ1-2,TRBD1,TRBV30,TGTGCCTGGAGGCCCTGGGGACAGAAAGGGTCTAACTATGGCTACACCTTC,CAWRPWGQKGSNYGYTF
TRBJ2-7,.,TRBV5-1,TGCGCCAGCAGCGCGGCGTGGACCAGGGGCGACGAGCAGTACTTC,CASSAAWTRGDEQYF
TRBJ2-1,TRBD2,TRBV5-6,TGTGCCAGCAGCTTATGGGGACTAGTACCCTACAATGAGCAGTTCTTC,CASSLWGLVPYNEQFF
TRBJ2-7,.,TRBV7-9,TGTGCCAGCAGTCAAGGCGGAATCTCCTACGAGCAGTACTTC,CASSQGGISYEQYF
TRBJ1-5,.,TRBV4-3,TGCGCCAGCAGCCCAACACGTACCGGGACGGGTAATCAGCCCCAGCATTTT,CASSPTRTGTGNQPQHF
TRBJ2-7,.,TRBV7-9,TGTGCCAGCAGCTCGTCGGGTCTCCTCTACGAGCAGTACTTC,CASSSSGLLYEQYF
TRBJ2-2,TRBD2,TRBV9,TGTGCCAGCAGCGTTTCTCCGGCACTCGAGCGGGGTGGTGGAGCCGGGGAGCTGTTTTTT,CASSVSPALERGGGAGELFF
TRBJ2-2,.,TRBV7-6,TGTGCCAGCAGCTTAAAAGGACTACGCCGGGAGCTGTTTTTT,CASSLKGLRRELFF
TRBJ2-3,TRBD2,TRBV6-5,TGTGCCAGCAGCAGCGGGACTAGGGGTTTGGCAACGCAGTATTTT,CASSSGTRGLATQYF
TRBJ2-1,TRBD2,TRBV7-9,TGTGCCAGCAGCCCCGGGACTAGCGGACCCTCCTACAATGAGCAGTTCTTC,CASSPGTSGPSYNEQFF